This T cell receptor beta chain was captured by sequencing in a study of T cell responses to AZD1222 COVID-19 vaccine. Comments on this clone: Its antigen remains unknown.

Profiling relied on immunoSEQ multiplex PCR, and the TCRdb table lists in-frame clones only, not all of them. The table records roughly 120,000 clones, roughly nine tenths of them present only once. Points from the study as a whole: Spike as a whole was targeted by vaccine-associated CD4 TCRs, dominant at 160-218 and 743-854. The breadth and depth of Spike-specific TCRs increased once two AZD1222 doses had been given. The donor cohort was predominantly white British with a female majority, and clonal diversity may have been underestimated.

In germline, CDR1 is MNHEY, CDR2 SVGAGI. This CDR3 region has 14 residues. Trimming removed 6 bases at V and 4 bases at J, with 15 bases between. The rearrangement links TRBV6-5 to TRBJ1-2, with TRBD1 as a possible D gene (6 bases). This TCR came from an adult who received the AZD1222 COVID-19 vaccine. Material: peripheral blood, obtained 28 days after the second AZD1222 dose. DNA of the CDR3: TGTGCCAGCAGGGAGTTAGGGGGTGGCTATGGCTACACCTTC. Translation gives CASRELGGGYGYTF.